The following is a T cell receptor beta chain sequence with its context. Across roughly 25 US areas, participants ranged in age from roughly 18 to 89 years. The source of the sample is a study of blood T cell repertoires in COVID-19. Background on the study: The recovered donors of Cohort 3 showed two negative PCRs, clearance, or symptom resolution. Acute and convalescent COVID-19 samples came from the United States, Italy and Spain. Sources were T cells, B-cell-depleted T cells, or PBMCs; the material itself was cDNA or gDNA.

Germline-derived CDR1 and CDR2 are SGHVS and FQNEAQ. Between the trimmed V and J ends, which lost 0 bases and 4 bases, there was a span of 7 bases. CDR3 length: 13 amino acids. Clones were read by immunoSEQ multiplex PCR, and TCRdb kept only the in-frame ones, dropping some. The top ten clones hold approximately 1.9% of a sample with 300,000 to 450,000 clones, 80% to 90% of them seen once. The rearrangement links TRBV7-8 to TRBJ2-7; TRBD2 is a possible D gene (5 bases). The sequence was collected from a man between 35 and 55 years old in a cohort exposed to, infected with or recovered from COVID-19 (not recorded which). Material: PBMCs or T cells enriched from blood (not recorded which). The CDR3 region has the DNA TGTGCCAGCAGCTTAGCGCGAGGGTACGAGCAGTACTTC. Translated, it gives CASSLARGYEQYF.